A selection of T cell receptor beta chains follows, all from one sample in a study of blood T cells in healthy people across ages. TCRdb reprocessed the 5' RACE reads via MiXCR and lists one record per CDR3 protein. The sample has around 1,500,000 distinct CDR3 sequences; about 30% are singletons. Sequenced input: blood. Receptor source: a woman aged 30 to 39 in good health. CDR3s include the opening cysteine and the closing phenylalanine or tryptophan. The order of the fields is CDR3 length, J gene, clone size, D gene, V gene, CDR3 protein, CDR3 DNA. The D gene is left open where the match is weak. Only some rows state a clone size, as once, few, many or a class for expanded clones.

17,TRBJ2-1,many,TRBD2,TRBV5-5,CASSRWTSGGRVYDQFF,TGTGCCAGCAGCCGTTGGACTAGCGGGGGGAGGGTATATGACCAGTTCTTC
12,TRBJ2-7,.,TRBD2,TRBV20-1,CSAASGGVEQYF,TGCAGTGCTGCCAGCGGGGGGGTCGAGCAGTACTTC
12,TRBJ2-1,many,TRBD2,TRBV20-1,CSAPLAGAEQFF,TGCAGTGCTCCGTTAGCGGGAGCTGAGCAGTTCTTC
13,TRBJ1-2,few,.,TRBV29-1,CSVEVGTRWGYTF,TGCAGCGTTGAAGTTGGCACCCGGTGGGGCTACACCTTC
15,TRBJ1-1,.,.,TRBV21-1,CASSKVQGGGTEAFF,TGTGCCAGCAGCAAAGTACAAGGAGGGGGCACTGAAGCTTTCTTT
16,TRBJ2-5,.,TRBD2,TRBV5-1,CASSLPGLAVNNEQYF,TGCGCCAGCAGCCTCCCGGGACTAGCGGTTAACAATGAGCAGTACTTC
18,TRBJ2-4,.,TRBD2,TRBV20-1,CSAPRKTSGALAKNFQYF,TGCAGTGCTCCCCGAAAGACTAGCGGGGCTCTAGCCAAAAACTTTCAGTACTTC
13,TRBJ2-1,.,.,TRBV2,CASSVESLNEQFF,TGTGCCAGCAGTGTAGAGAGTCTCAATGAGCAGTTCTTC
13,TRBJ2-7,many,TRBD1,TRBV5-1,CASSLQGVNEQYF,TGCGCCAGCAGCTTACAGGGGGTCAACGAGCAGTACTTC
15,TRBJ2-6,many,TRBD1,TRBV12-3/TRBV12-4,CASRATGSGANVLTF,TGTGCCAGCAGGGCGACAGGGTCAGGGGCCAACGTCCTGACTTTC
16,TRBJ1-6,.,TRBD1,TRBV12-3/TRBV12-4,CASSLGQANLNSPLHF,TGTGCCAGCAGCCTAGGACAGGCGAATCTTAATTCACCCCTCCACTTT
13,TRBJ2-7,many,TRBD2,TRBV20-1,CSARPSGYYEQYF,TGCAGTGCCCGTCCTAGCGGTTACTACGAGCAGTACTTC
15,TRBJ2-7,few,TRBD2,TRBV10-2,CASSELAGMSYEQYF,TGCGCCAGCAGTGAGCTAGCGGGAATGTCCTACGAGCAGTACTTC
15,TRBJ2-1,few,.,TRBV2,CASRDGTYSYNEQFF,TGTGCCAGCAGGGACGGGACGTATTCCTACAATGAGCAGTTCTTC
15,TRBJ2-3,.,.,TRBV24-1,CATSAGTPGADTQYF,TGTGCCACCAGTGCCGGGACTCCGGGCGCAGATACGCAGTATTTT
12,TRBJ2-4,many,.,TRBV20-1,CSAVVDANIQYF,TGCAGTGCCGTGGTGGACGCAAACATTCAGTACTTC
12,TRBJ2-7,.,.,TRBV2,CASSATRNEQYF,TGTGCCAGCAGTGCGACTCGCAACGAGCAGTACTTC
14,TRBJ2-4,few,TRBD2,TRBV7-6,CASSSAGRGDIQYF,TGTGCCAGCAGCTCGGCTGGACGGGGGGACATTCAGTACTTC
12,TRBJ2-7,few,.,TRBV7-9,CASSPKSYEQYF,TGTGCCAGCAGCCCGAAGAGCTACGAGCAGTACTTC
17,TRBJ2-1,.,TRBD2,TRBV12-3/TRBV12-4,CASSLGVGLAGVNEQFF,TGTGCCAGCAGTTTAGGTGTGGGACTAGCGGGCGTAAATGAGCAGTTCTTC
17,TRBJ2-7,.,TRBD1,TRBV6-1,CASIGPGQQRSIYEQYF,TGTGCCAGCATCGGACCGGGACAGCAAAGGAGCATCTACGAGCAGTACTTC
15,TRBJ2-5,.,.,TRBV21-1,CASSNRLAGEETQYF,TGTGCCAGCAGCAATCGACTAGCGGGGGAAGAGACCCAGTACTTC
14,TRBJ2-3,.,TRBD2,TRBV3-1,CASSPRLAGSTQYF,TGTGCCAGCAGCCCAAGACTAGCGGGGAGTACGCAGTATTTT
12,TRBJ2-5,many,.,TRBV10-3,CAIGLGRETQYF,TGTGCCATCGGACTGGGTAGAGAGACCCAGTACTTC
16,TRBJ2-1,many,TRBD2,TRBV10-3,CAISPSFTSGSDEQFF,TGTGCCATCAGTCCGTCGTTCACTAGCGGGAGCGATGAGCAGTTCTTC
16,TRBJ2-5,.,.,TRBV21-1,CASSKGITLESKTQYF,TGTGCCAGCAGCAAAGGTATAACGTTAGAGTCGAAGACCCAGTACTTC
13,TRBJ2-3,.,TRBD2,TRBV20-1,CSARRENTDTQYF,TGCAGTGCTAGGCGGGAGAACACAGATACGCAGTATTTT
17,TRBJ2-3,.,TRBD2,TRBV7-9,CASSSPRLAGDRNTQYF,TGTGCCAGCAGCTCCCCCCGACTAGCGGGAGATCGGAATACGCAGTATTTT
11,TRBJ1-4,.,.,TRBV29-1,CSVRTTEKRFF,TGCAGCGTGCGGACGACTGAAAAACGGTTTTTT
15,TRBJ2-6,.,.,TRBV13,CASSKTRTGANVLTF,TGTGCCAGCAGCAAGACGAGGACTGGGGCCAACGTCCTGACTTTC
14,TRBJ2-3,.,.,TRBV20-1,CSAIPGLIADTQYF,TGCAGTGCTATTCCGGGACTCATCGCAGATACGCAGTATTTT
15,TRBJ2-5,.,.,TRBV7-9,CASSSPRDGEETQYF,TGTGCCAGCAGCTCCCCCCGGGACGGTGAAGAGACCCAGTACTTC
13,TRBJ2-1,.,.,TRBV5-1,CASSWRGSGEQFF,TGCGCCAGCAGCTGGAGAGGATCGGGGGAGCAGTTCTTC
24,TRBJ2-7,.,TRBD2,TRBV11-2,CASSTPSVGTGGRTSGLPYNEQYF,TGTGCCAGCAGCACACCATCCGTAGGGACAGGCGGTCGGACTAGCGGGCTACCATACAATGAGCAGTACTTC
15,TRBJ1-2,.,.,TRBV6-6,CASSYRGVEANGYTF,TGTGCCAGCAGTTATAGAGGGGTGGAGGCCAATGGCTACACCTTC
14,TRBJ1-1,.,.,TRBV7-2,CASSLVGLLGEAFF,TGTGCCAGCAGCTTAGTGGGACTTCTGGGTGAAGCTTTCTTT
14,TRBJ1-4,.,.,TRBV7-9,CASSLAAEREKRFF,TGTGCCAGCAGCTTAGCAGCTGAGAGAGAGAAACGGTTTTTT
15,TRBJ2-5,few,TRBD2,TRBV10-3,CAISEGTSGRETQYF,TGTGCCATCAGTGAAGGGACTAGCGGGAGGGAGACCCAGTACTTC
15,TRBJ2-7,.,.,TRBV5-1,CASSKSPTVSYEQYF,TGCGCCAGCAGCAAATCCCCGACAGTATCCTACGAGCAGTACTTC
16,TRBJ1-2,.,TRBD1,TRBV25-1,CASSALGTGKRLGYTF,TGTGCCAGCAGTGCACTTGGGACAGGGAAAAGGCTTGGCTACACCTTC
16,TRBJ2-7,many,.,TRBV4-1,CASSKGGFPNAYEQYF,TGCGCCAGCAGCAAGGGGGGGTTCCCCAACGCCTACGAGCAGTACTTC
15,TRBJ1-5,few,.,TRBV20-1,CSASPTAYSNQPQHF,TGCAGTGCTAGCCCGACAGCTTATAGCAATCAGCCCCAGCATTTT
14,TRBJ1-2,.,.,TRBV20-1,CSAREQEATYGYTF,TGCAGTGCTAGAGAACAAGAGGCCACCTATGGCTACACCTTC
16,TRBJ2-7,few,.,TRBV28,CASSLSSGQRPYEQYF,TGTGCCAGCAGTTTATCCTCGGGACAAAGGCCCTACGAGCAGTACTTC
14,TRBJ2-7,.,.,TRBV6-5,CASSYIESSYEQYF,TGTGCCAGCAGTTACATCGAATCGTCCTACGAGCAGTACTTC
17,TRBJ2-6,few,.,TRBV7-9,CASSGSLRGAGANVLTF,TGTGCCAGCAGCGGGTCTTTGAGGGGAGCCGGGGCCAACGTCCTGACTTTC
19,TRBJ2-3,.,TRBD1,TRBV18,CASSAPLGFRDRGQDTQYF,TGTGCCAGCTCAGCTCCACTGGGCTTCCGGGACAGGGGGCAAGATACGCAGTATTTT
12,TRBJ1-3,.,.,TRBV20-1,CSARGVGNTIYF,TGCAGTGCCAGGGGAGTCGGAAACACCATATATTTT
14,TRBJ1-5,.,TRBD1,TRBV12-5,CASEGGQGDQPQHF,TGTGCTAGTGAGGGGGGACAGGGGGATCAGCCCCAGCATTTT
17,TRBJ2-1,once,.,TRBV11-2,CASSLLFTSQIPGVQFF,TGTGCCAGCAGCTTACTCTTTACTAGTCAGATACCCGGTGTGCAGTTCTTC
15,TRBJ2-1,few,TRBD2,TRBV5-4,CASSLPGGAGNEQFF,TGTGCCAGCAGCTTGCCCGGGGGGGCCGGGAATGAGCAGTTCTTC
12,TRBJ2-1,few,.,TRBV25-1,CASMRQYNEQFF,TGTGCCAGCATGAGACAGTACAATGAGCAGTTCTTC
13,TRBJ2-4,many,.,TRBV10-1,CASSERQRGIQYF,TGCGCCAGCAGTGAACGTCAAAGGGGCATTCAGTACTTC
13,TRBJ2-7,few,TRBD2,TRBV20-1,CSAGRLAGDEQYF,TGCAGTGCTGGAAGACTAGCGGGAGACGAGCAGTACTTC
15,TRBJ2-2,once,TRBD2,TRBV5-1,CASSKTAGDTGELFF,TGCGCCAGCAGCAAAACCGCGGGGGACACCGGGGAGCTGTTTTTT
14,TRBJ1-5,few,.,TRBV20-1,CSALRDISNQPQHF,TGCAGTGCTCTCAGGGATATTAGCAATCAGCCCCAGCATTTT
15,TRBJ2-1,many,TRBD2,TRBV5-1,CASSSGTSGPGEQFF,TGCGCCAGCAGCTCCGGGACTAGCGGACCGGGTGAGCAGTTCTTC
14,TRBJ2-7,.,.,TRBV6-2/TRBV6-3,CASSYAGPDYEQYF,TGTGCCAGCAGTTACGCTGGACCCGACTACGAGCAGTACTTC
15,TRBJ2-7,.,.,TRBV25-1,CASSEPRLADYEQYF,TGTGCCAGCAGTGAACCGAGACTCGCCGACTACGAGCAGTACTTC